This passage covers 30 T cell receptor beta chains from one sample sequenced in a study of CD8+ T cells in alopecia areata. Treatment given: oral pan-JAK inhibitor, 5-10 mg twice daily. cDNA prepared by RNA extraction and subsequent reverse transcription served as the template for sequencing. The data were produced by immunoSEQ multiplex PCR, yet TCRdb's version contains in-frame clones alone and is incomplete. The table shows about 180,000 clones, with approximately 53% occurring only once. The sample was CD8+ T cells sorted from blood, taken at week 24, from a patient treated with tofacitinib. These receptors were obtained from a human donor with alopecia areata.

This clone was detected only a few times. The chain uses TRBV28 and TRBJ2-7; a weak D match, TRBD1 (6 bases). V was shortened by 3 bases and J by 1 base, with 7 bases between the two germline ends. Germline V gene lookup returns CDR1 MDHEN and CDR2 SYDVKM. The CDR3 covers 13 residues. The CDR3 region is CASSLDSSYEQYF. CDR3 nucleotide sequence: TGTGCCAGCAGTTTGGACAGTTCCTACGAGCAGTACTTC. Complete variable domain (other parts from reference TRBV28 and TRBJ2-7): DVKVTQSSRYLVKRTGEKVFLECVQDMDHENMFWYRQDPGLGLRLIYFSYDVKMKEKGDIPEGYSVSREKKERFSLILESASTNQTSMYLCASSLDSSYEQYFGPGTRLTVT.

In nucleotides, the CDR3 is TGTGCCAGCAGCGTAGCCTTCCGGGATTCACAAGAGACCCAGTACTTC. As protein: CASSVAFRDSQETQYF. The chain recombines TRBV9 with TRBJ2-5; D is perhaps TRBD2 (5 bases). V dropped 0 bases and J dropped 2 bases, with 14 bases sitting between them. There are 16 residues in the CDR3. From germline, CDR1 is SGDLS and CDR2 YYNGEE.

This chain joins TRBV10-3 and TRBJ2-5, with D tentatively TRBD1 or TRBD2 (5 bases each). The CDR3 extends over 15 amino acids. Germline assignment: CDR1 ENHRY and CDR2 SYGVKD. The V gene lost 6 bases and the J gene lost 9 bases, with 23 bases spanning the gap. The DNA for the CDR3 is TGTGCCATCAGCGAACGGAACCCGACGGGGCGAGCCCAGTACTTC. Translating gives CAISERNPTGRAQYF.

The chain is built from TRBV9 and TRBJ2-2, with 8 bases fitting TRBD2. Trimming cost V 4 bases and J 0 bases; bases outside gene matches: 5. This CDR3 spans 16 amino acids. Germline V CDR1 and CDR2: SGDLS, YYNGEE. The CDR3 here is CASSPRTSPNTGELFF. The CDR3 DNA reads TGTGCCAGCAGCCCCAGGACTAGCCCGAACACCGGGGAGCTGTTTTTT.

V and J are TRBV29-1 and TRBJ1-2, with D maybe TRBD1 (6 bases). CDR3 length equals 14 residues. V lost 4 bases to trimming and J lost 4 bases, with 16 bases between them. Germline CDR1 SQVTM, CDR2 ANQGSEA. CDR3 bases: TGCAGCGTTGCTACCCCAGGGGAGAGCTATGGCTACACCTTC. This gives the protein CSVATPGESYGYTF.

Only a few counts were recorded for this clone. The V gene is TRBV4-3, the J gene TRBJ1-2; perhaps TRBD1 as D (6 bases). CDR3 length: 13 residues. The germline V gene has CDR1 LGHNA and CDR2 YSLEER. Deletions cut 2 bases from V and 8 bases from J, with 12 bases between. The chain's CDR3 is CASSQLQGGGYTF. CDR3 bases: TGCGCCAGCAGCCAATTACAGGGAGGAGGCTACACCTTC.

The chain uses TRBV29-1 and TRBJ2-1; weak D call: TRBD1 (5 bases). CDR1 and CDR2 from the germline V gene are SQVTM and ANQGSEA. The V gene lost 5 bases and the J gene lost 3 bases, with 14 bases spanning the gap. This CDR3 is built from 14 residues. The CDR3 spells CSVLLQGNYNEQFF. The CDR3 nucleotides are TGCAGCGTTCTTCTCCAGGGCAACTACAATGAGCAGTTCTTC.

The chain uses TRBV28 and TRBJ1-5, with 8 bases that match TRBD1. Germline assignment: CDR1 MDHEN and CDR2 SYDVKM. CDR3 length: 14 amino acids. Trimming at V came to 6 bases and at J to 7 bases, leaving 8 bases not matched to a gene. In DNA form, the CDR3 reads TGTGCCAGCAGACAAGACGGGACAGGCCAGCCCCAGCATTTT. Protein: CASRQDGTGQPQHF.

Concerning this clone: This specimen includes other DNA sequences encoding the same CDR3. The gene calls are TRBV30 and TRBJ2-3; 8 bases line up with TRBD2. Germline CDR1 is GTSNPN and CDR2 is SVGIG (reference sequence). The CDR3 is 16 residues long. V lost 0 bases to trimming and J lost 0 bases; unmatched junction nucleotides: 5. The CDR3 nucleotides are TGTGCCTGGAGTGTAGGGACTAGTGGTAGCACAGATACGCAGTATTTT. This translates into CAWSVGTSGSTDTQYF. The full variable domain, its missing parts supplied by reference TRBV30 and TRBJ2-3, is SQTIHQWPATLVQPVGSPLSLECTVEGTSNPNLYWYRQAAGRGLQLLFYSVGIGQISSEVPQNLSASRPQDRQFILSSKKLLLSDSGFYLCAWSVGTSGSTDTQYFGPGTRLTVL.

The CDR3 is CASRTGTFEAFF. DNA of the CDR3: TGTGCCAGCAGAACCGGGACATTTGAAGCTTTCTTT. V usage is TRBV25-1 and J usage is TRBJ1-1; TRBD1 is a possible D gene (6 bases). The CDR3 is 12 amino acids. Germline V lookup: CDR1 MGHDK, CDR2 SYGVNS. V shed 6 bases and J shed 7 bases, with 12 bases lying between them.

The chain uses TRBV19 and TRBJ2-2; D is uncertain. Trimming pared 10 bases from V and 4 bases from J, leaving 10 bases between. Germline V gene lookup returns CDR1 LNHDA and CDR2 SQIVND (reference sequence). The CDR3 covers 12 residues. CDR3 sequence reads: CATYHSTGELFF. CDR3 in DNA: TGTGCCACTTACCATTCCACCGGGGAGCTGTTTTTT.

The chain is built from TRBV9 and TRBJ2-1; D is unclear. The CDR3 runs to 16 residues. V lost 0 bases and J lost 0, with 10 bases in between. Germline values: CDR1 SGDLS, CDR2 YYNGEE. CDR3: CASSVDDKSSYNEQFF. The DNA of the CDR3 is TGTGCCAGCAGCGTAGACGACAAGAGCTCCTACAATGAGCAGTTCTTC.

V is TRBV27 and J is TRBJ2-2; possibly TRBD1 or TRBD2 for D (6 bases each). Germline V CDR1 and CDR2: MNHEY, SMNVEV (reference sequence). V was pared by 4 bases and J by 4 bases, with 10 bases between. The CDR3 runs 14 residues. The CDR3: CASSYREVTGELFF. DNA for the CDR3: TGTGCCAGCAGTTACAGGGAGGTCACCGGGGAGCTGTTTTTT.

This chain links TRBV27 with TRBJ2-1; TRBD2 matches 9 bases. The CDR3 totals 16 residues. Germline V gene sequence: CDR1 MNHEY, CDR2 SMNVEV (reference sequence). Trimming took 4 bases from V and 5 from J; bases not matched to a gene: 9. CDR3: CASSSLGGGAHNEQFF. The CDR3 DNA reads as TGTGCCAGCAGTTCCCTCGGCGGGGGGGCCCACAATGAGCAGTTCTTC.

V and J are TRBV13 and TRBJ2-2, with TRBD2 as a possible D gene (5 bases). In germline, CDR1 is PRHDT, CDR2 FYEKMQ (reference sequence). Trimming cost V 6 bases and J 2 bases, with 7 bases left between them. The CDR3 is 13 residues long. The CDR3 sequence: CASSSANTGELFF. The DNA for the CDR3 is TGTGCCAGCAGTAGCGCAAACACCGGGGAGCTGTTTTTT.

This clone was seen a handful of times. The gene calls are TRBV29-1 and TRBJ1-1, with D uncertain. V lost 6 bases to trimming and J lost 1 base, with 6 bases between them. The CDR3 has 11 amino acids. Looked up from germline, CDR1 is SQVTM and CDR2 is ANQGSEA. The CDR3 loop reads CSVLPNTEAFF. The CDR3 DNA is TGCAGCGTCTTACCGAACACTGAAGCTTTCTTT.

The chain uses TRBV19 and TRBJ1-2; no clear D. The V gene's germline CDR1 is LNHDA and CDR2 SQIVND (reference sequence). The CDR3 has 11 residues. The ends were cut back, 5 bases at V and 7 bases at J, with 8 bases in the middle. The CDR3 DNA sequence: TGTGCCAGTAGTTCAGGAGTTGGCTACACCTTC. This translates into CASSSGVGYTF. The full variable domain, in which reference TRBV19 and TRBJ1-2 provide the parts outside the CDR3, is DGGITQSPKYLFRKEGQNVTLSCEQNLNHDAMYWYRQDPGQGLRLIYYSQIVNDFQKGDIAEGYSVSREKKESFPLTVTSAQKNPTAFYLCASSSGVGYTFGSGTRLTVV.

The rearrangement joins TRBV10-2 to TRBJ1-1; the D is unclear. Germline values: CDR1 WSHSY, CDR2 SAAADI. The CDR3 extends over 13 amino acids. V dropped 2 bases and J dropped 0 bases, with 4 bases sitting between them. The chain's CDR3 is CASSEVMNTEAFF. In DNA, the CDR3 is TGCGCCAGCAGTGAGGTAATGAACACTGAAGCTTTCTTT.

This chain links TRBV6-5 with TRBJ1-6; 7 bases agree with TRBD1. Trimming removed 5 bases from V and 14 bases from J; junction bases left unmatched: 12. Germline-derived CDR1 and CDR2 are MNHEY and SVGAGI. The CDR3 consists of 14 residues. The DNA for the CDR3 is TGTGCCAGCAGTGGAGGGGGCGCAGAAGGGGCCCTCCACTTT. Its protein product is CASSGGGAEGALHF.

V and J are TRBV13 and TRBJ2-7, with D hard to call. V gave up 5 bases and J gave up 4 bases, with 21 bases separating them. The CDR3 runs to 16 residues. Germline V CDR1 and CDR2: PRHDT, FYEKMQ (reference sequence). This CDR3 reads CASSRRSAGRNYEQYF. The DNA for the CDR3 is TGTGCCAGCAGCCGCCGCTCGGCAGGACGAAATTACGAGCAGTACTTC.

This clone was seen more than once but under ten times. The rearrangement uses TRBV29-1 and TRBJ2-7, with D possibly TRBD2 on 5 matching bases. V was clipped by 7 bases and J by 1 base, with 11 bases between them. The CDR3 is 12 amino acids. The germline V gene has CDR1 SQVTM and CDR2 ANQGSEA. The CDR3 protein is CSGRTGSYEQYF. The CDR3 bases are TGCAGCGGCAGGACGGGATCCTACGAGCAGTACTTC.

The rearrangement links TRBV7-9 to TRBJ2-7; TRBD1 might be the D (5 bases). V lost 2 bases and J lost 5, with 19 bases in between. This CDR3 is built from 16 residues. Germline V lookup: CDR1 SEHNR, CDR2 FQNEAQ (reference sequence). CDR3 protein: CASSLPQGKPYDEQYF. DNA of the CDR3: TGTGCCAGCAGCTTACCCCAGGGAAAACCCTACGACGAGCAGTACTTC. Full variable domain (remainder filled in from reference TRBV7-9 and TRBJ2-7): DTGVSQNPRHKITKRGQNVTFRCDPISEHNRLYWYRQTLGQGPEFLTYFQNEAQLEKSRLLSDRFSAERPKGSFSTLEIQRTEQGDSAMYLCASSLPQGKPYDEQYFGPGTRLTVT.

This clone was observed a handful of times. J is TRBJ2-1 and V is TRBV4-3, with D possibly matching TRBD2 (5 bases). The CDR3 loop spans 12 amino acids. Between the trimmed V and J ends, which lost 5 bases and 6 bases, there was a span of 8 bases. CDR1 and CDR2 (germline): LGHNA, YSLEER. The CDR3: CASSSRGNEQFF. CDR3 bases: TGCGCCAGCAGCTCCCGGGGCAATGAGCAGTTCTTC.

The CDR3 nucleotides are TGTGCCAGCAGCTACAGACAGGGCCGCGATGAGCAGTTCTTC. Residues: CASSYRQGRDEQFF. The J gene is TRBJ2-1, the V gene TRBV11-2; 7 bases agree with TRBD1. Per the germline V gene, CDR1 is SGHAT and CDR2 is FQNNGV. CDR3 size: 14 residues. The V gene end was trimmed by 4 bases and the J gene end by 8 bases; junction bases not matched to a gene: 8. Based on the CDR3 plus reference TRBV11-2 and TRBJ2-1, the full variable domain is EAGVAQSPRYKIIEKRQSVAFWCNPISGHATLYWYQQILGQGPKLLIQFQNNGVVDDSQLPKDRFSAERLKGVDSTLKIQPAKLEDSAVYLCASSYRQGRDEQFFGPGTRLTVL.

The chain combines TRBV4-3 with TRBJ2-1; D is unclear. V was trimmed by 4 bases and J by 6 bases, leaving 13 bases between them. Germline V gene sequence: CDR1 LGHNA, CDR2 YSLEER. This CDR3 comprises 14 residues. The DNA for the CDR3 is TGCGCCAGCAGCCCCTCAGGCTACTCCAATGAGCAGTTCTTC. Protein product: CASSPSGYSNEQFF.

This chain connects TRBV13 to TRBJ2-5; D ambiguous. V lost 0 bases and J lost 5, with 10 bases in between. Germline V gives CDR1 PRHDT, CDR2 FYEKMQ (reference sequence). The CDR3 spans 14 residues. The CDR3 nucleotides read TGTGCCAGCAGCTTAGGCCCTCCCGGGGAGACCCAGTACTTC. Translating gives CASSLGPPGETQYF.

This chain uses TRBV29-1 with TRBJ1-2; TRBD1 matches 12 bases. The CDR3 has 17 amino acids. Germline trimming cut 7 bases from V and 0 bases from J; bases unmatched to any gene: 12. Germline-derived CDR1 and CDR2 are SQVTM and ANQGSEA. As DNA, the CDR3 is TGCAGCGGGACCGGGACAGGGGGCGAGGAAGCTAACTATGGCTACACCTTC. Its translation: CSGTGTGGEEANYGYTF.

This clone was detected only once. The rearrangement joins TRBV15 to TRBJ2-2; tentative D call: TRBD1 (5 bases). V lost 0 bases, J lost 7 bases, and 6 bases lay in between. Germline V lookup: CDR1 LNHNV, CDR2 YYDKDF (reference sequence). The CDR3 runs to 13 residues. CDR3 nucleotides: TGTGCCACCAGCAGAGACAGGGACGGGGAGCTGTTTTTT. It yields the protein CATSRDRDGELFF.

J is TRBJ2-3 and V is TRBV2; D not certain. The V and J ends lost 9 bases and 5 bases respectively, with 15 bases between them. This CDR3 comprises 13 residues. Per the germline V gene, CDR1 is SNHLY and CDR2 is FYNNEI. The CDR3 sequence is CASSITLEDTQYF. CDR3 sequence (DNA): TGTGCCAGTTCTATTACCTTGGAAGATACGCAGTATTTT.

The genes are TRBV29-1 and TRBJ1-5, with 7 bases aligning to TRBD1. After removal of 8 bases from V and 0 bases from J, the junction contained 7 bases not matched to a gene. The germline CDR1 and CDR2 sequences are SQVTM and ANQGSEA. The CDR3 length is 14 residues. The CDR3 DNA follows: TGCAGCTACCAGGGGGGTAGTAGCAATCAGCCCCAGCATTTT. Protein product: CSYQGGSSNQPQHF.